The 3 T cell receptor beta chains in this list originate from one sample, sequenced in a study of blood T cell repertoires in COVID-19. This table comes from immunoSEQ multiplex PCR, and its TCRdb copy is limited to in-frame clones, with some not included. The data contain some 350,000 clones, about 83% of them singletons. The sample was peripheral blood. All receptors derive from a man aged 25-45 years with active or convalescent COVID-19.

The chain uses TRBV28 and TRBJ2-7; D may be TRBD2 (5 bases). V gave up 3 bases and J gave up 3 bases, with 15 bases separating them. CDR1 and CDR2 from the germline V gene are MDHEN and SYDVKM. CDR3 length: 15 amino acids. CDR3 in amino acids: CASSFRGLTYYEQYF. For the CDR3, the DNA is TGTGCCAGCAGTTTCCGGGGATTGACCTACTACGAGCAGTACTTC.

V usage is TRBV6-2 or TRBV6-3 and J usage is TRBJ1-1; TRBD1 is a possible D gene (6 bases). Looked up from germline, CDR1 is MNHEY and CDR2 is SVGEGT. CDR3 length equals 14 residues. V was shortened by 0 bases and J by 3 bases, with 8 bases between the two germline ends. DNA for the CDR3: TGTGCCAGCAGTTACTCGGGGGCGGACACTGAAGCTTTCTTT. Its protein product is CASSYSGADTEAFF.

The V call is TRBV20-1, the J call TRBJ1-5; the match to TRBD1 covers 7 bases. CDR1 and CDR2 (germline): DFQATT, SNEGSKA (reference sequence). Trimming at V came to 3 bases and at J to 1 base, leaving 12 bases not matched to a gene. This CDR3 spans 17 amino acids. CDR3 bases: TGCAGTGCTAGTTTGTACAGGGGAAAGAGAAGCAATCAGCCCCAGCATTTT. Amino acids: CSASLYRGKRSNQPQHF.